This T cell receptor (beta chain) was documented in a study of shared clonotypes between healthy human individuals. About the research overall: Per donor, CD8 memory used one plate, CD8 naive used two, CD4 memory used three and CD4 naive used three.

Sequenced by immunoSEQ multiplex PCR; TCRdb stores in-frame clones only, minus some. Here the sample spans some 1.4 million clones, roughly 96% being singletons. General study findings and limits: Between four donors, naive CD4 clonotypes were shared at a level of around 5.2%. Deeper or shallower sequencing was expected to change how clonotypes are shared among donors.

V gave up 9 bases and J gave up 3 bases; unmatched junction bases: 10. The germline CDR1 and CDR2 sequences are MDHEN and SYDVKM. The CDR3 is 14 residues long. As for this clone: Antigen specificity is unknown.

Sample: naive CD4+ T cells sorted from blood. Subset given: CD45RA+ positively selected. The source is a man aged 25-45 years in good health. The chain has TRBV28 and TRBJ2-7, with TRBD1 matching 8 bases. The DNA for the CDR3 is TGTGCCAGTGAAAATGGACAGGGAAACTACGAGCAGTACTTC. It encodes CASENGQGNYEQYF.